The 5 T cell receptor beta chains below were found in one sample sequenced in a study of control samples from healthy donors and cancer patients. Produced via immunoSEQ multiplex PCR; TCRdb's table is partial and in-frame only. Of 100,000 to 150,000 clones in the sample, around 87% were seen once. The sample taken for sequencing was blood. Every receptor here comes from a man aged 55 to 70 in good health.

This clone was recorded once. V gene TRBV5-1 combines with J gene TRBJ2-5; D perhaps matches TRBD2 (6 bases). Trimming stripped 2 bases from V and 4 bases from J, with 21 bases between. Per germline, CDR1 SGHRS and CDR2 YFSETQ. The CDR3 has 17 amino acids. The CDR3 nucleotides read TGCGCCAGCAGCTTTCCGGGAGAGCAGGCGTGGGGAGAGACCCAGTACTTC. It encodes CASSFPGEQAWGETQYF.

CDR3 residues: CASTPRGRFLAKNIQYF. DNA for the CDR3: TGTGCCAGCACCCCGAGAGGCAGATTTCTAGCCAAAAACATTCAGTACTTC. The V gene is TRBV28, the J gene TRBJ2-4, with D hard to call. The CDR3 runs 17 residues. Trimming removed 7 bases from V and 0 bases from J, with 19 bases in between. The germline V gene encodes CDR1 MDHEN and CDR2 SYDVKM.

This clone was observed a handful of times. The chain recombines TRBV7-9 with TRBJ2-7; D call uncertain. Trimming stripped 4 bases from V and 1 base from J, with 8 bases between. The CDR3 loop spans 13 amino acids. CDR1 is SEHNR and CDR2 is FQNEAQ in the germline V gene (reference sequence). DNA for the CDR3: TGTGCCAGCAGCTCCCAGGATTCCTACGAGCAGTACTTC. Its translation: CASSSQDSYEQYF.

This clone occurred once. CDR3 amino acids: CASSYAFYEQYF. CDR3 bases: TGTGCCAGCAGTTACGCTTTTTACGAGCAGTACTTC. The chain joins TRBV6-2 or TRBV6-3 to TRBJ2-7; D gene uncertain. The CDR3 runs 12 residues. CDR1 is MNHEY, CDR2 SVGEGT, per germline. V was pared by 2 bases and J by 4 bases, with 6 bases between.

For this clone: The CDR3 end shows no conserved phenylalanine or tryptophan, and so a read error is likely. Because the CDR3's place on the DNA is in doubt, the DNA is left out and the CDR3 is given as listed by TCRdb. The CDR3 is CSARDPRAP. V usage is TRBV20-1 and J usage is TRBJ1-1. Germline CDR1 DFQATT, CDR2 SNEGSKA (reference sequence). The CDR3 spans 9 residues, counting both ends.